The sequence of this TCR beta chain was determined in a study of metastatic and nonmetastatic thyroid tumors. Overall study: For malignant and benign thyroid patients, tumor or nodule tissue and blood were the sources whose repertoires were compared.

Germline lookup yields CDR1 MNHNS and CDR2 SASEGT. V dropped 1 base and J dropped 4; count of bases not matched to a gene: 0. The CDR3 sequence is 14 residues long. No patient had received any treatment before thyroid surgery. Findings and caveats of the study: As reported, TCR beta diversity in blood and tumor was significantly higher in malignant thyroid tumors than in benign nodules.

Authors' processing steps: The authors used CDR3 differences across clinicopathological groups to build a distant-metastasis classifier for papillary thyroid cancer. Using MiXCR, TCRdb reanalyzed the PCR reads. The V and J calls come from TCRdb's annotation, not from the publication. This sample carries about 32,000 clones, 20% of them seen once, and the ten largest clones take approximately 8.2%. This clone was counted a few times. No antigen is known for it. The V gene is TRBV6-1, the J gene TRBJ2-3; TRBD1 aligns across 9 bases. The receptor was derived from a female donor with papillary thyroid cancer or a benign thyroid nodule (not recorded which). Some clones in this sample may be carry-over from other donors' samples. Sequencing was performed on blood. CDR3 sequence (DNA): TGTGCCAGCAGTGAAGGACAGGGGGCAGATACGCAGTATTTT. The encoded protein is CASSEGQGADTQYF.